A selection of T cell receptor beta chains follows, all from one sample in a study of CD8+ T cells in alopecia areata. The method was immunoSEQ multiplex PCR; TCRdb's version includes in-frame clones alone and lacks a portion of them. The sample shows about 180,000 clones, about 70% of them seen only once. This sample comprised CD8+ T cells sorted from blood, obtained at week 0. The source of these receptors is a human donor with alopecia areata. CDR3s leave out the opening cysteine and the closing phenylalanine or tryptophan. Fields, in order: clone size, V gene, CDR3 protein. Clone size appears in some rows only: once, few, many, or a class for an expanded clone.

NA	TRBV30	AWIQTGYVEDTEAF
NA	TRBV19	ASSRTGGFYNEQF
many	TRBV7-9	ASSDRGRGPYNEQF
few	TRBV19	ASSTTSDYNEQF
few	TRBV4-1	ASSPVTDNYGYT
few	TRBV30	AWRADSYNEQF
NA	TRBV27	ASSLGQGRGPVNEQF
NA	TRBV7-3	ASSSPSLAYEQY
NA	TRBV6-1	ASSGRGFSYEQY
NA	TRBV5-6	ASDTPPGDPT
NA	TRBV2	ASSELAGDSYEQY
few	TRBV13	ASSVRAGDTEAF
NA	TRBV25-1	ASSGQTQY
NA	TRBV27	ASSTGQNTEAF
NA	TRBV13	ASSLDEELA
NA	TRBV27	ASSYRTGSSPLH
NA	TRBV27	ASSLWAGTFYEQY
NA	TRBV11-2	ASSKLSYEQY
NA	TRBV5-6	ASSRDLVNTEAF
NA	TRBV7-9	ASSLRDPYGYT
few	TRBV18	ASSSRPGENTYGYT
few	TRBV19	ASSIPGGDEQY
NA	TRBV29-1	SVEPRGFTGNTEAF
NA	TRBV6-6	ASSPFRGADQPQH
few	TRBV23-1	ASRDRGLCGYT
NA	TRBV27	ASSTQTSEETQY
NA	TRBV19	ASSPWGQGHQPQH
once	TRBV5-1	ASSLVGYQPQH
NA	TRBV30	AWSVLVGGVKTFTDTQY
NA	TRBV5-6	ASSYGELQPQH
NA	TRBV13	ASSTGLAGVETQY
few	TRBV29-1	SVVVNTEAF
few	TRBV4-1	ASSQRVRAIDNSPLH
NA	TRBV7-9	ASSPRDEKLF
NA	TRBV6-6	ASSYDAETGTQY